This record covers a single T cell receptor (beta chain). These data come from a study of CDR3 diversity in severe acne. The germline gives CDR1 LNHDA, CDR2 SQIVND (reference sequence). This CDR3 spans 13 amino acids. After removal of 6 bases from V and 7 bases from J, the junction contained 3 bases not matched to a gene. MiXCR was run by TCRdb on the PCR reads, yielding one entry per CDR3 protein. The sample carries over 100,000 distinct CDR3 sequences, 51% recorded once. The sequenced sample consisted of blood. The receptor was derived from a male donor with acne. The chain combines TRBV19 with TRBJ2-2; TRBD2 agrees at 9 bases. The CDR3 spells CASRASGIGELFF. The DNA for the CDR3 is TGTGCCAGTAGGGCTAGCGGGATCGGGGAGCTGTTTTTT.